The entry that follows covers one T cell receptor beta chain sequence. The antigen is unknown. The sample comes from a study of immune evolution from preneoplasia to lung adenocarcinoma. Generated by immunoSEQ multiplex PCR, the TCRdb table keeps only in-frame clones and is missing some. The data show 6,500 to 10,000 clones, with around 81% seen just once and 6.5% to 8.5% held by the top ten. The CDR3 extends over 16 amino acids. Trimming left V 8 bases short and J 0 bases short, with 14 bases between. In germline, CDR1 is LNHDA, CDR2 SQIVND (reference sequence). General study findings and limits: From normal lung to invasive adenocarcinoma, top clone frequencies appeared to decrease.

This TCR was sampled from a person aged 45 to 59 with lung adenocarcinoma. The sample taken for sequencing was FFPE invasive lung adenocarcinoma tissue. V usage is TRBV19 and J usage is TRBJ2-6; D is perhaps TRBD1 (6 bases). CDR3 residues: CASRRQANSGANVLTF. CDR3 coding DNA: TGTGCCAGTCGCAGACAGGCCAACTCTGGGGCCAACGTCCTGACTTTC. Supplemented by reference TRBV19 and TRBJ2-6, the full variable domain reads DGGITQSPKYLFRKEGQNVTLSCEQNLNHDAMYWYRQDPGQGLRLIYYSQIVNDFQKGDIAEGYSVSREKKESFPLTVTSAQKNPTAFYLCASRRQANSGANVLTFGAGSRLTVL.